Shown below are 10 T cell receptor beta chains from a single sample sequenced in a study of T cells expressing NK-cell markers. With the 5' RACE reads reprocessed, TCRdb shows one record per CDR3 protein and no DNA. Across roughly 380,000 distinct CDR3 sequences, the top ten clones capture roughly 5.2% of the sample. Material for sequencing was blood T cells: a sorted CD56 or NKG2C T cell subset, CD4+ or CD8+ T cells, or bulk PBMC T cells (not recorded which). The receptors come from a man aged 18-75 years in good health.

This sequence joins TRBV5-1 and TRBJ1-4. The CDR3 length is 14 residues. The germline V gene has CDR1 SGHRS and CDR2 YFSETQ. CDR3 in amino acids: CASSRQGREEKLFF. Full variable domain (outside the CDR3, taken from reference TRBV5-1 and TRBJ1-4): KAGVTQTPRYLIKTRGQQVTLSCSPISGHRSVSWYQQTPGQGLQFLFEYFSETQRNKGNFPGRFSGRQFSNSRSEMNVSTLELGDSALYLCASSRQGREEKLFFGSGTQLSVL.

CDR3 protein: CASSSVEAGTYEQYF. The chain has TRBV5-6 and TRBJ2-7; the TCRdb call, TRBD2, lacks DNA for checking. Germline values: CDR1 SGHDT, CDR2 YYEEEE. The CDR3 is made up of 15 amino acids.

The chain has TRBV7-9 and TRBJ2-2; TCRdb's D gene call, TRBD1, goes unchecked for lack of DNA. The CDR3 is made up of 15 amino acids. Looked up from germline, CDR1 is SEHNR and CDR2 is FQNEAQ (reference sequence). The CDR3 is CASSSGRGTTGELFF.

The rearrangement links TRBV28 to TRBJ2-7; TCRdb calls TRBD2, which cannot be checked without DNA. This CDR3 region has 14 residues. Germline V lookup: CDR1 MDHEN, CDR2 SYDVKM. The CDR3 spells CASRLGLAGDEQYF.

This chain links TRBV24-1 with TRBJ2-3; without DNA, the TCRdb call of TRBD2 cannot be checked. The germline gives CDR1 KGHDR, CDR2 SFDVKD. This CDR3 spans 13 amino acids. CDR3 sequence reads: CATSLSPTDTQYF.

The chain uses TRBV28 and TRBJ1-1. In germline, CDR1 is MDHEN, CDR2 SYDVKM. CDR3 length: 16 amino acids. The CDR3 spells CASSLSPGLQNTEAFF.

The V call is TRBV10-3, the J call TRBJ1-5; absent DNA, TCRdb's TRBD1 call cannot be checked. The CDR3 has 14 residues. Germline CDR1 reads ENHRY; CDR2 reads SYGVKD. The CDR3 loop is CAISRDASNQPQHF.

The rearrangement joins TRBV5-1 to TRBJ2-1; as DNA is missing, the TRBD2 call by TCRdb cannot be tested. CDR3 length: 16 amino acids. Germline CDR1 is SGHRS and CDR2 is YFSETQ. The CDR3 loop is CASSSGRRAGNNEQFF.

CDR3 in amino acids: CASSQSTRDRGRPGELFF. V usage is TRBV3-1 and J usage is TRBJ2-2; TCRdb selects TRBD1, and the lack of DNA leaves this call unchecked. Germline V gene sequence: CDR1 LGHDT, CDR2 YNNKEL (reference sequence). There are 18 residues in the CDR3.

V gene TRBV28 combines with J gene TRBJ2-2; without DNA, the TCRdb call of TRBD1 cannot be checked. Germline assignment: CDR1 MDHEN and CDR2 SYDVKM. The CDR3 is 14 amino acids. The CDR3: CASIKGGFTGELFF.